The clone carrying this TCR beta chain was found a few times. The germline CDR1 and CDR2 sequences are SGHRS and YFSETQ. The CDR3 length is 13 residues. This specimen belongs to a study of beta chain features in type 1 diabetes. As every portion of the isolated RNA was reverse transcribed, the sequencing read expressed TCRB transcripts. The table came from immunoSEQ multiplex PCR; TCRdb's copy has only in-frame clones and leaves some out. The sample shows some 150,000 clones, roughly 48% of them seen only once. Sequencing was performed on Tregs from blood. V and J are TRBV5-1 and TRBJ2-5, with 7 bases aligning to TRBD1. The end of the DNA fits TRBJ2-7 better, so the J call may be wrong. This receptor was identified in a man aged 18 to 29 in good health. The CDR3 spells CASSLSGGYEQYF. The CDR3 bases are TGCGCCAGCAGCTTGTCAGGGGGCTACGAGCAGTACTTC.